This T cell receptor (beta chain) was identified during a study of shared clonotypes between healthy human individuals. Trimming cost V 2 bases and J 0 bases, with 10 bases left between them. Germline CDR1 SGHTA, CDR2 FQGNSA. The CDR3 runs to 15 residues. Libraries were prepared by immunoSEQ multiplex PCR; TCRdb keeps only in-frame clonotypes and omits some of them. Here the sample spans millions of clones, roughly 95% being singletons. The rearrangement links TRBV7-2 to TRBJ1-2; D perhaps matches TRBD1 (5 bases). Sequenced sample: naive CD4+ T cells sorted from blood. Subset in this sample: CD45RA+ positively selected. The TCR was taken from a man aged 18 to 29 in good health. CDR3 loop: CASSLSGDPNYGYTF. CDR3 DNA sequence: TGTGCCAGCAGCTTATCGGGGGACCCTAACTATGGCTACACCTTC.